The source of this T cell receptor beta chain is a study of blood T cell repertoires in COVID-19. CDR1 is SGHRS, CDR2 YFSETQ, per germline. V was pared by 4 bases and J by 5 bases, with 8 bases of the junction left unmatched. The CDR3 runs 14 residues. The repertoire was sequenced with immunoSEQ multiplex PCR; TCRdb's copy has only in-frame clones and lacks some. In the table there are about 58,000 clones, more than 85% of which are singletons. The V gene is TRBV5-1, the J gene TRBJ2-7; 8 bases fit TRBD1. Sequenced input: peripheral blood. The clonotype comes from an older woman with active COVID-19. CDR3 sequence: CASSTGQGGHEQYF. CDR3 sequence (DNA): TGCGCCAGCAGCACCGGACAGGGTGGGCACGAGCAGTACTTC.